A selection of T cell receptor beta chains follows, all from one sample in a study of T-cell memory formation after mild COVID-19. TCRdb passed the 5' RACE reads through MiXCR, listing each CDR3 protein once. The sample includes more than 300,000 distinct CDR3 sequences, 12% to 15% seen only once; the top ten take approximately 22%. Sequencing input: PBMCs or a T cell subset sorted from them (not recorded which). Receptor source: a young man who had mild COVID-19 (a few samples of this study predate the infection). Cell type and time point are not known. CDR3s include the opening cysteine and the closing phenylalanine or tryptophan.

j_call	v_call	cdr3_aa
TRBJ2-5	TRBV20-1	CSAAPGAPGETQYF
TRBJ2-1	TRBV5-1	CASSPGTGGLVEQFF
TRBJ1-2	TRBV12-3/TRBV12-4	CASSRQGAGYGYTF
TRBJ2-1	TRBV9	CASSVGGGQIVTYNEQFF
TRBJ2-1	TRBV11-1	CASSLAQGDLFNEQFF
TRBJ1-2	TRBV7-2	CASSLVPGSYGYTF
TRBJ2-5	TRBV11-2	CASSSGGPPETQYF
TRBJ2-2	TRBV10-2	CASSQGRTGELFF
TRBJ2-5	TRBV7-2	CASSLSSRAQYF
TRBJ1-2	TRBV18	CASSADRANYGYTF